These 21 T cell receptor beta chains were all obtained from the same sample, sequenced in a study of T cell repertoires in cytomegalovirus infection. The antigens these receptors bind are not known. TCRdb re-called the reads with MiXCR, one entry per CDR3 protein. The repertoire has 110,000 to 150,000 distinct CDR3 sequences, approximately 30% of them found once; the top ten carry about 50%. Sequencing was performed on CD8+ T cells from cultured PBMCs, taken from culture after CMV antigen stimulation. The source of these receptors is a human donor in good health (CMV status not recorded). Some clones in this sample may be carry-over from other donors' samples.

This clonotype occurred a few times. In nucleotides, the CDR3 is TGTGCCAGCAGCAAAAACTATGACACGCAGTATTTT. Its protein is CASSKNYDTQYF. V gene TRBV13 combines with J gene TRBJ2-3; D remains ambiguous. Germline V gene sequence: CDR1 PRHDT, CDR2 FYEKMQ (reference sequence). V lost 5 bases to trimming and J lost 9 bases, with 12 bases between them. The CDR3 is 12 residues long.

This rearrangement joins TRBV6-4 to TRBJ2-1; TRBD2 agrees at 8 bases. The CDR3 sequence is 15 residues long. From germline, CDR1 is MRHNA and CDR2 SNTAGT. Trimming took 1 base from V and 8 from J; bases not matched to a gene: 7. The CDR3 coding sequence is TGTGCCAGCAGTGACTTTGCGGGGGGACCTTATGAGCAGTTCTTC. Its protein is CASSDFAGGPYEQFF.

The chain's CDR3 is CASSLWASGGPSYNEQFF. The CDR3 nucleotides are TGTGCCAGCAGTTTATGGGCTAGCGGGGGTCCCTCCTACAATGAGCAGTTCTTC. The chain is built from TRBV28 and TRBJ2-1; TRBD2 matches 10 bases. The germline V gene has CDR1 MDHEN and CDR2 SYDVKM. This CDR3 has 18 residues. The V segment lost 0 bases and the J segment 0 bases; nucleotides outside the gene matches: 5.

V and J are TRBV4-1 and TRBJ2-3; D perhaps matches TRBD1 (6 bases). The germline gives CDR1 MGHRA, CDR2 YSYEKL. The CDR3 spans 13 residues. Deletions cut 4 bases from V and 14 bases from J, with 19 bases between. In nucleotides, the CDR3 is TGCGCCAGCAGCCTCGGGACATCGAATCCTCCGTATTTT. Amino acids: CASSLGTSNPPYF.

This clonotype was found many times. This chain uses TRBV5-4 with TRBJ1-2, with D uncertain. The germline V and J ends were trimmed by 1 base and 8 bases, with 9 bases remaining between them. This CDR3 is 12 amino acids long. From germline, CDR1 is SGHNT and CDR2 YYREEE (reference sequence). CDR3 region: CASSLTYSGYTF. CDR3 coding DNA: TGTGCCAGCAGCTTGACGTATTCGGGCTACACCTTC.

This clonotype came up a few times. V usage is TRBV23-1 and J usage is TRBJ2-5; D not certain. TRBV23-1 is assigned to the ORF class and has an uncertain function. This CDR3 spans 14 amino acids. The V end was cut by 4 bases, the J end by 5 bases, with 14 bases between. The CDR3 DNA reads TGCGCCAGCAGTCTCCGAGGCTTGGGGGAGACCCAGTACTTC. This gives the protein CASSLRGLGETQYF.

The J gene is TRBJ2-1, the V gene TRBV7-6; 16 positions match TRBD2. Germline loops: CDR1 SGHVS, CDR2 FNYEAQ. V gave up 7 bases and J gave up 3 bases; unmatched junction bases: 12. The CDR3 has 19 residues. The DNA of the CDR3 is TGTGCCAGCACCCCGGGACTAGCGGGGGGGAAGGGTTACTACAATGAGCAGTTCTTC. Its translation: CASTPGLAGGKGYYNEQFF. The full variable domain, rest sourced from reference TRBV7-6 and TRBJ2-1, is GAGVSQSPRYKVTKRGQDVALRCDPISGHVSLYWYRQALGQGPEFLTYFNYEAQQDKSGLPNDRFSAERPEGSISTLTIQRTEQRDSAMYRCASTPGLAGGKGYYNEQFFGPGTRLTVL.

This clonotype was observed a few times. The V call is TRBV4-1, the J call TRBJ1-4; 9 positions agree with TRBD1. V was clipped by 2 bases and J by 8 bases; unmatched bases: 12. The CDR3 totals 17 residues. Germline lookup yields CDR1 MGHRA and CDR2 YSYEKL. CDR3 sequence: CASSQTLLQGAREKLFF. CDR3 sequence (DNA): TGCGCCAGCAGCCAAACCCTCTTACAGGGGGCAAGGGAAAAACTGTTTTTT.

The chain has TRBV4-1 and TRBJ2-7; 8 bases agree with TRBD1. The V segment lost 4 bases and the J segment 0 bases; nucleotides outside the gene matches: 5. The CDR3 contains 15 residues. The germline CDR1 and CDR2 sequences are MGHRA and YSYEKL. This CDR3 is CASSPDRASSYEQYF. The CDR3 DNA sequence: TGCGCCAGCAGCCCGGACAGGGCATCCTCCTACGAGCAGTACTTC.

The CDR3 coding sequence is TGTGCCAGCAGCCTACGCCGGGGCTCTGGGGCCAACGTCCTGACTTTC. It codes for CASSLRRGSGANVLTF. V gene TRBV5-6 combines with J gene TRBJ2-6, with D possibly TRBD2 on 5 matching bases. The CDR3 loop spans 16 amino acids. The germline gives CDR1 SGHDT, CDR2 YYEEEE. V lost 4 bases to trimming and J lost 0 bases, with 11 bases between them. Filled out from reference TRBV5-6 and TRBJ2-6, the complete variable domain reads DAGVTQSPTHLIKTRGQQVTLRCSPKSGHDTVSWYQQALGQGPQFIFQYYEEEERQRGNFPDRFSGHQFPNYSSELNVNALLLGDSALYLCASSLRRGSGANVLTFGAGSRLTVL.

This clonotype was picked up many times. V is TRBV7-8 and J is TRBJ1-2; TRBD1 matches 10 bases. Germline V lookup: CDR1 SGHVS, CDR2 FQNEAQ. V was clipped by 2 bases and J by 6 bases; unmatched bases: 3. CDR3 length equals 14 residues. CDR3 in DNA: TGTGCCAGCAGCTTAATGACAGGGGGCCATGGCTACACCTTC. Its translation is CASSLMTGGHGYTF.

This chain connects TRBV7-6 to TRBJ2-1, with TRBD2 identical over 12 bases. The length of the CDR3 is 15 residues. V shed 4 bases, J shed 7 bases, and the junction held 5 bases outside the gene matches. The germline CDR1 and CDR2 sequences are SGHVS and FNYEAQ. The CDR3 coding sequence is TGTGCCAGCAGCTCTAGCGGGGGGGCCGAGAATGAGCAGTTCTTC. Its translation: CASSSSGGAENEQFF.

The CDR3 loop reads CASSYPDGSNQPQHF. DNA for the CDR3: TGTGCCAGCAGTTACCCCGACGGTAGCAATCAGCCCCAGCATTTT. The V and J genes are TRBV28 and TRBJ1-5, with D unclear. In germline, CDR1 is MDHEN, CDR2 SYDVKM. Between the trimmed V and J ends, which lost 4 bases and 0 bases, there was a span of 10 bases. The CDR3 covers 15 residues.

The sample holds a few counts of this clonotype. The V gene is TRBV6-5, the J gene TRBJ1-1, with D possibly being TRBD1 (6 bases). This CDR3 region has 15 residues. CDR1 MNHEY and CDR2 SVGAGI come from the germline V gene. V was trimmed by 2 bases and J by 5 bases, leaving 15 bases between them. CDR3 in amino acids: CASSYATGSLTEAFF. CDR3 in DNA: TGTGCCAGCAGTTACGCAACAGGGAGTTTAACTGAAGCTTTCTTT.

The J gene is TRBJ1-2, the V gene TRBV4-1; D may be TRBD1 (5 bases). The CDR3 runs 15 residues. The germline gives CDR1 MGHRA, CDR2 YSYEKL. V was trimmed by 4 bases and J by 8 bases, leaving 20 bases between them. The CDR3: CASSPHLNGAVGYTF. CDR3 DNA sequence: TGCGCCAGCAGCCCCCATTTGAATGGGGCTGTGGGCTACACCTTC.

In DNA, the CDR3 is TGTGCTAGTGGTTTGGGTACGACGGCAGAAGCTTTCTTT. It is translated as CASGLGTTAEAFF. The V call is TRBV12-5, the J call TRBJ1-1, with unresolved D. The CDR3 has 13 residues. V was shortened by 1 base and J by 8 bases, with 11 bases between the two germline ends. From germline, CDR1 is LGHNT and CDR2 FRNRAP.

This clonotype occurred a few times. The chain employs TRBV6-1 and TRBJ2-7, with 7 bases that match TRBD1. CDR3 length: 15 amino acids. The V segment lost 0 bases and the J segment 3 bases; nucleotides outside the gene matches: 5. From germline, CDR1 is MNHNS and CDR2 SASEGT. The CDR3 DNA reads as TGTGCCAGCAGTGAAGCTCGCGACAGGGACTACGAGCAGTACTTC. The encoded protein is CASSEARDRDYEQYF.

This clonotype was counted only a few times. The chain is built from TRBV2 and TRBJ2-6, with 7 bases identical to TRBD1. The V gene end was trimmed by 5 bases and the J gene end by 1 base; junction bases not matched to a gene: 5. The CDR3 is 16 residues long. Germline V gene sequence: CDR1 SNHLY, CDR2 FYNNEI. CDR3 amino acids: CASSTTQGSGANVLTF. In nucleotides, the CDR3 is TGTGCCAGCAGTACAACACAGGGGTCTGGGGCCAACGTCCTGACTTTC.

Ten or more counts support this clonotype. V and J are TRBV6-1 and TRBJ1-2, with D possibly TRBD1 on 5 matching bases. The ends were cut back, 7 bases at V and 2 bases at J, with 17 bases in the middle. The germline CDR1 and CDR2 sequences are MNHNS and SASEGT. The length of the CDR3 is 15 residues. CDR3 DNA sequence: TGTGCCAGCACCCTAGACCGAAAGGGGAACTATGGCTACACCTTC. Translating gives CASTLDRKGNYGYTF.

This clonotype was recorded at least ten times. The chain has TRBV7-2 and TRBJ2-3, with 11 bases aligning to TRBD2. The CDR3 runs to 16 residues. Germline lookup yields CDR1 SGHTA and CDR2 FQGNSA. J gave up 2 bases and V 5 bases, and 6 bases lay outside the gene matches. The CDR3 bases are TGTGCCAGCAGCCCTAGCGGGGGGAGACTCACAGATACGCAGTATTTT. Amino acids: CASSPSGGRLTDTQYF.

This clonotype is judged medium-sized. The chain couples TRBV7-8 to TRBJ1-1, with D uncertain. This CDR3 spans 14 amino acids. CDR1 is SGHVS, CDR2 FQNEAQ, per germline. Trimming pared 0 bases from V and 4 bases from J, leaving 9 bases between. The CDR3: CASSLAGLSTEAFF. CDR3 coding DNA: TGTGCCAGCAGCTTAGCAGGGTTGAGCACTGAAGCTTTCTTT.